This T cell receptor beta chain was captured in a study of cytomegalovirus exposure and HLA in healthy donors. Primers for the PCR totalled 60 Vbeta and 13 Jbeta. Profiling relied on immunoSEQ multiplex PCR, and the TCRdb table lists in-frame clones only, not all of them. This repertoire shows roughly 250,000 clones, approximately 84% found once; its top ten account for about 2%. This clone has just a few counts. Donors had nominal health at sampling but likely had unrecorded immune exposures. The CDR3 length is 15 residues. Trimming cost V 0 bases and J 8 bases, with 13 bases left between them. Germline-derived CDR1 and CDR2 are LGHNA and YSLEER.

The sequenced sample consisted of PBMCs. V gene TRBV4-3 combines with J gene TRBJ1-4; possible D gene TRBD1, 5 bases. The sequence came from a woman aged 40 to 55 in good health and CMV-seropositive. The CDR3: CASSQEAGFREKLFF. CDR3 DNA sequence: TGCGCCAGCAGCCAAGAAGCAGGGTTTAGGGAAAAACTGTTTTTT.